These 26 T cell receptor beta chains were all obtained from the same sample, sequenced in a study of liver allograft versus peripheral blood T cells. Study background: Comparative analysis was performed on T cell receptor repertoires from transplanted livers and from recipients' peripheral blood.

TCRdb itself ran the reads through MiXCR, one entry per CDR3 protein. This table holds about 8,400 distinct CDR3 sequences, roughly 17% found once. Receptors were obtained from a human patient who had a liver transplant. Some T cells may be transferred from the graft donor.

V gene TRBV20-1 combines with J gene TRBJ1-6; possibly TRBD1 for D (5 bases). V was clipped by 8 bases and J by 9 bases, with 23 bases between them. This CDR3 has 15 residues. The germline CDR1 and CDR2 sequences are DFQATT and SNEGSKA (reference sequence). CDR3 nucleotide sequence: TGCAGTTGCGTTCCCTCGGGGGGGTGTACTTCACCCCTCCACTTT. Its protein is CSCVPSGGCTSPLHF.

This chain uses TRBV3-1 with TRBJ2-2; a possible D gene is TRBD1 (5 bases). The CDR3 loop spans 14 amino acids. CDR1 and CDR2 from the germline V gene are LGHDT and YNNKEL (reference sequence). The V end lost 3 bases, the J end lost 7 bases, and 12 bases lay between the germline ends. CDR3 DNA: TGTGCCAGCAGCCACAGGGAACGTAGCGGGGAGCTGTTTTTT. This sequence encodes CASSHRERSGELFF.

On this clonotype: A much bigger clone sits one base away, suggesting this may be a read error. Since no conserved phenylalanine or tryptophan closes the CDR3, a read error is the likely cause. The genes are TRBV19 and TRBJ1-5, with D possibly being TRBD1 (6 bases). Trimming shortened V by 7 bases and J by 0 bases, and 10 bases separated the two germline ends. From germline, CDR1 is LNHDA and CDR2 SQIVND (reference sequence). The CDR3 totals 14 residues. In nucleotides, the CDR3 is TGTGCCAGTATGGGGACATATAGCAATCAGCCCCAGCATTTG. Translated: CASMGTYSNQPQHL.

Only one count was recorded for this clonotype. This chain joins TRBV14 and TRBJ1-2; no reliable D call. Per germline, CDR1 SGHDN and CDR2 FVKESK. The V gene lost 1 base and the J gene lost 4 bases, with 4 bases spanning the gap. CDR3 length: 12 amino acids. The CDR3 sequence: CASSQASYGYTF. The CDR3 coding sequence is TGTGCCAGCAGCCAAGCCAGCTATGGCTACACCTTC.

This clonotype has a handful of counts. This chain connects TRBV20-1 to TRBJ2-5; the match to TRBD1 covers 9 bases. Germline V gene lookup returns CDR1 DFQATT and CDR2 SNEGSKA (reference sequence). V gave up 0 bases and J gave up 4 bases; unmatched junction bases: 6. The CDR3 contains 15 residues. CDR3 nucleotide sequence: TGCAGTGCTAGAGATGGGGACAGGGTAGGAGAGACCCAGTACTTC. It encodes CSARDGDRVGETQYF.

This clonotype counts as medium-sized (0.01 to 0.1%). The rearrangement links TRBV18 to TRBJ2-1, with D unresolved. The CDR3 sequence is 14 residues long. Germline-derived CDR1 and CDR2 are KGHSH and LQKENI. The V gene lost 6 bases and the J gene lost 4 bases, with 13 bases spanning the gap. The DNA of the CDR3 is TGTGCCAGCTCCCCCCTCTCCGTTTACAATGAGCAGTTCTTC. Encoded protein: CASSPLSVYNEQFF.

This clonotype occurred many times. CDR3 nucleotide sequence: TGTGCCAGCGCCGGGACAGCGCTGGTCCGGCAGTACTTC. It codes for CASAGTALVRQYF. The chain joins TRBV6-6 to TRBJ2-7, with TRBD1 identical over 7 bases. The CDR3 runs to 13 residues. The V segment lost 8 bases and the J segment 9 bases; nucleotides outside the gene matches: 13. The germline V gene encodes CDR1 MNHNY and CDR2 SVGAGI (reference sequence).

This clonotype was detected many times. V and J are TRBV20-1 and TRBJ2-1; 11 nucleotides agree with TRBD2. This CDR3 spans 13 amino acids. The V gene end was trimmed by 3 bases and the J gene end by 10 bases; junction bases not matched to a gene: 5. The V gene's germline CDR1 is DFQATT and CDR2 SNEGSKA (reference sequence). CDR3 nucleotide sequence: TGCAGTGCTAGGGGGCTAGCGGGAGGAGAGCAGTTCTTC. As protein: CSARGLAGGEQFF.

This clonotype occurred many times. The chain has TRBV28 and TRBJ1-2, with a weak D call TRBD1 (5 bases). The ends were cut back, 7 bases at V and 1 base at J, with 16 bases in the middle. The CDR3 runs to 15 residues. Germline-derived CDR1 and CDR2 are MDHEN and SYDVKM. As DNA, the CDR3 is TGTGCCAGCACCCTCCCAAGGGGACTTAACTATGGCTACACCTTC. Translating it yields CASTLPRGLNYGYTF.

The chain employs TRBV12-3 or TRBV12-4 and TRBJ1-4; no reliable D call. With 2 bases removed from V and 5 bases from J, the gap between germline ends came to 0 bases. This CDR3 is built from 11 residues. In nucleotides, the CDR3 is TGTGCCAGCAGTTTAAATGAAAAACTGTTTTTT. The encoded protein is CASSLNEKLFF.

This clonotype is judged medium-sized. V and J are TRBV19 and TRBJ1-4; D remains unclear. The CDR3 sequence is 14 residues long. Trimming took 7 bases from V and 8 from J, leaving 17 bases between them. Germline V gene lookup returns CDR1 LNHDA and CDR2 SQIVND (reference sequence). CDR3 nucleotide sequence: TGTGCCAGTAACGCAGGAACCCTGGGCGAAAAACTGTTTTTT. It yields the protein CASNAGTLGEKLFF.

Note on this clonotype: Only one base separates this from a far larger clonotype, so it likely reflects a read error. The V and J genes are TRBV6-5 and TRBJ1-4, with a tentative D call TRBD1 (5 bases). This CDR3 has 14 amino acids. Germline-derived CDR1 and CDR2 are MNHEY and SVGAGI. CDR3 sequence: CTSTQRGGNEKLFF. The CDR3 DNA follows: TGTACCAGCACCCAACGGGGGGGTAATGAAAAACTGTTTTTT.

Only a few counts were recorded for this clonotype. V gene TRBV20-1 combines with J gene TRBJ2-1, with D perhaps TRBD1 or TRBD2 (6 bases each). Trimming cost V 5 bases and J 8 bases, with 10 bases left between them. Germline assignment: CDR1 DFQATT and CDR2 SNEGSKA (reference sequence). CDR3 length equals 11 residues. This CDR3 reads CSAERGDEQFF. DNA for the CDR3: TGCAGTGCTGAGAGGGGGGATGAGCAGTTCTTC.

This clonotype was seen a few times. J is TRBJ2-7 and V is TRBV20-1; TRBD2 agrees at 11 bases. The CDR3 is 16 residues long. Per germline, CDR1 DFQATT and CDR2 SNEGSKA (reference sequence). J gave up 2 bases and V 3 bases, and 9 bases lay outside the gene matches. The CDR3 coding sequence is TGCAGTGCTAGGGCTAGTCGTAGCGGGAGGGCCTACGAGCAGTACTTC. Protein: CSARASRSGRAYEQYF.

The chain has TRBV6-5 and TRBJ1-1; D not certain. Per the germline V gene, CDR1 is MNHEY and CDR2 is SVGAGI. Trimming cost V 4 bases and J 3 bases, with 3 bases left between them. The CDR3 spans 11 residues. CDR3 nucleotides: TGTGCCAGCAGTTTTGACACTGAAGCTTTCTTT. Translating gives CASSFDTEAFF.

J is TRBJ2-6 and V is TRBV2; tentatively, D is TRBD1 (6 bases). Germline CDR1 and CDR2: SNHLY and FYNNEI. The CDR3 consists of 15 residues. The germline V and J ends were trimmed by 6 bases and 0 bases, with 9 bases remaining between them. CDR3 loop: CASSLDSSGANVLTF. Here the CDR3 DNA reads TGTGCCAGCAGCCTGGACAGCTCTGGGGCCAACGTCCTGACTTTC.

This clonotype is classed as medium-sized. V is TRBV7-9 and J is TRBJ2-3, with a possible D match to TRBD2 (5 bases). The germline V gene has CDR1 SEHNR and CDR2 FQNEAQ (reference sequence). The CDR3 length is 13 residues. The ends were cut back, 5 bases at V and 4 bases at J, with 10 bases in the middle. The CDR3 sequence: CASSPRGPDTQYF. The CDR3 DNA reads TGTGCCAGCAGCCCCCGCGGGCCAGATACGCAGTATTTT.

This clonotype is judged medium-sized. The gene calls are TRBV29-1 and TRBJ2-5; 7 bases are shared with TRBD2. Germline CDR1 SQVTM, CDR2 ANQGSEA. V lost 0 bases and J lost 4; bases outside the gene matches: 8. CDR3 size: 15 residues. The CDR3 loop is CSVEDWTGGGETQYF. The CDR3 DNA reads TGCAGCGTTGAAGATTGGACGGGGGGTGGAGAGACCCAGTACTTC.

The chain joins TRBV9 to TRBJ2-2, with D possibly TRBD1 on 6 matching bases. The V end lost 4 bases, the J end lost 4 bases, and 11 bases lay between the germline ends. The CDR3 spans 14 residues. CDR1 and CDR2 from the germline V gene are SGDLS and YYNGEE. The CDR3 sequence: CASSLGHSTGELFF. The CDR3 DNA is TGTGCCAGCAGCTTGGGACACTCCACCGGGGAGCTGTTTTTT.

This clonotype came up many times. The CDR3 sequence: CASSPTPGQGVEAFF. The CDR3 nucleotides are TGTGCCAGCTCACCGACGCCAGGACAGGGAGTTGAAGCTTTCTTT. The chain carries TRBV18 and TRBJ1-1, with TRBD1 identical over 8 bases. In germline, CDR1 is KGHSH, CDR2 LQKENI. This CDR3 region has 15 residues. Trimming cost V 3 bases and J 7 bases; bases outside gene matches: 10.

This clonotype is deemed medium-sized. This chain joins TRBV19 and TRBJ1-2; 8 bases line up with TRBD1. Germline loops: CDR1 LNHDA, CDR2 SQIVND (reference sequence). The CDR3 length is 15 residues. V was clipped by 1 base and J by 4 bases; unmatched bases: 5. The CDR3 loop reads CASSIADRGFYGYTF. DNA for the CDR3: TGTGCCAGTAGTATAGCTGACAGGGGCTTCTATGGCTACACCTTC.

By frequency in the sample, this clonotype is large. V usage is TRBV29-1 and J usage is TRBJ1-6; D remains unclear. The CDR3 length is 13 residues. Germline assignment: CDR1 SQVTM and CDR2 ANQGSEA. Deletions cut 6 bases from V and 7 bases from J, with 13 bases between. The CDR3 coding sequence is TGCAGCGTCGCATATGACGGGAATTCACCCCTCCACTTT. It translates to CSVAYDGNSPLHF.

This clonotype occurred a few times. The rearrangement links TRBV7-9 to TRBJ1-1; 12 bases match TRBD1. The germline CDR1 and CDR2 sequences are SEHNR and FQNEAQ (reference sequence). V dropped 8 bases and J dropped 7; count of bases not matched to a gene: 8. CDR3 length: 14 amino acids. CDR3 DNA sequence: TGTGCCAGCGGGGGACAGGGGGCGCTTGATGAAGCTTTCTTT. It yields the protein CASGGQGALDEAFF.

In its sample, this clonotype ranks as medium-sized (0.01 to 0.1%). In nucleotides, the CDR3 is TGTGCCAGCTCAAAGGGCGTAGCGCAACGGGAGACCCAGTACTTC. Translated, it gives CASSKGVAQRETQYF. The rearrangement joins TRBV18 to TRBJ2-5; weak D call: TRBD2 (5 bases). Trimming took 5 bases from V and 5 from J, leaving 18 bases between them. Per germline, CDR1 KGHSH and CDR2 LQKENI. The CDR3 loop spans 15 amino acids.

This clonotype was seen ten or more times. Written as DNA, the CDR3 is TGTGCCAGCAGCCTCGGAGGGCGATCCTACAATGAGCAGTTCTTC. Protein: CASSLGGRSYNEQFF. The chain has TRBV7-9 and TRBJ2-1, with D tentatively TRBD2 (6 bases). V was pared by 5 bases and J by 1 base, with 12 bases between. Germline V gene data show CDR1 as SEHNR and CDR2 as FQNEAQ (reference sequence). The CDR3 loop spans 15 amino acids.

By proportion, this clonotype is medium-sized (0.01 to 0.1%). DNA for the CDR3: TGTGCCAGTAGTAAATCGTCCCGCCAGCCCCAGCATTTT. Protein sequence: CASSKSSRQPQHF. The V call is TRBV19, the J call TRBJ1-5, with D unclear. Germline V lookup: CDR1 LNHDA, CDR2 SQIVND (reference sequence). Trimming pared 4 bases from V and 7 bases from J, leaving 11 bases between. CDR3 size: 13 residues.